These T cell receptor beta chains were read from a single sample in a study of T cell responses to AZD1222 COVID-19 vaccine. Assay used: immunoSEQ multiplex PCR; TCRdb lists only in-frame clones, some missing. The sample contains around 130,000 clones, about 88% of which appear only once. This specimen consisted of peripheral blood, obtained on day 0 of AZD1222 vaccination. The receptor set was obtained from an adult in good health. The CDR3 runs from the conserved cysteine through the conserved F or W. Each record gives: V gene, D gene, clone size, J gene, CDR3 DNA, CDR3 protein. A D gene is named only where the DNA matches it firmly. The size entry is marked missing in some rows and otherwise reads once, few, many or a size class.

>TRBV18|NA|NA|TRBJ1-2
TGTGCCAGCTCACCACCGGGGGGGCGCGCTGGCTACACCTTC
CASSPPGGRAGYTF
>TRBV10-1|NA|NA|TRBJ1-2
TGCGCCAGCAGTCGGGACCCGACTAACTATGGCTACACCTTC
CASSRDPTNYGYTF
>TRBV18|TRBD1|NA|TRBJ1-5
TGTGCCAGCTCACCTAGGGACAGGCGTAGCAATCAGCCCCAGCATTTT
CASSPRDRRSNQPQHF
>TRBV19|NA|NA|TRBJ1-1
TGTGCCAGTAGTACCGACCTCCGTCCACCGAACACTGAAGCTTTCTTT
CASSTDLRPPNTEAFF
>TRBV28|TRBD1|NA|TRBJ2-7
TGTGCCAGTTCGCCAGGGGGCCCCTTGGAGCAGTACTTC
CASSPGGPLEQYF
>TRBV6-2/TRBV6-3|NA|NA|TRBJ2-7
TGTGCCAGCAGTTACTCGCTCAGGGGAGGGGGCGAGCAGTACTTC
CASSYSLRGGGEQYF
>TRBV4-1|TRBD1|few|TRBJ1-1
TGCGCCAGCAGCCACCGGACAGGGGACTCTGAAGCTTTCTTT
CASSHRTGDSEAFF
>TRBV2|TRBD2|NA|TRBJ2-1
TGTGCCAGCAGCCAACTAGCGGGAAATGTAAATGAGCAGTTCTTC
CASSQLAGNVNEQFF
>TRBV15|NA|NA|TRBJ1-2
TGTGCCACCAGCAGAGAAACCCTCCGGGGGAGAAGCGGCTACACCTTC
CATSRETLRGRSGYTF
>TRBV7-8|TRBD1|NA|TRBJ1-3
TGTGCCAGCAGCTCACCGGGACAGCCAGGCGGAAACACCATATATTTT
CASSSPGQPGGNTIYF
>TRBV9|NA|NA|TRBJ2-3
TGTGCCAGCAGCGAGATTTCGGGGGCCGCCACAGATACGCAGTATTTT
CASSEISGAATDTQYF
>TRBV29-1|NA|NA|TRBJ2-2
TGCAGCGTTGAGGGTGCCGGGGAGCTGTTTTTT
CSVEGAGELFF
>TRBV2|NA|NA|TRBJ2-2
TGTGCCAGCAGTGAGTCGCCAGTCTGGGACACCGGGGAGCTGTTTTTT
CASSESPVWDTGELFF
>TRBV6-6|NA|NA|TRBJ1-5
TGTGCCAGCAGTTACTTGGACGGCCGTTCAGCCCAGCATTTT
CASSYLDGRSAQHF
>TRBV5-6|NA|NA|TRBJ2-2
TGTGCCAGCAGCTTGCTCACCGGGGAGCTGTTTTTT
CASSLLTGELFF
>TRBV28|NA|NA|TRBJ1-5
TGTGCCAGCCGACCCCAGGGTGGGTTAACCCAGCCCCAGCATTTT
CASRPQGGLTQPQHF
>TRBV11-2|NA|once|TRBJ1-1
TGTGCCAGCAGCCAGACCGGTCCTTGGTTTAACACTGAAGCTTTCTTT
CASSQTGPWFNTEAFF
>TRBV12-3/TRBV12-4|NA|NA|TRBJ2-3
TGTGCCAGCAGCTTTAGCACAGATACGCAGTATTTT
CASSFSTDTQYF
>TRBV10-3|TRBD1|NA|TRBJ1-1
TGTGCCATCAGTTACCGGGACAGGGGCAACACTGAAGCTTTCTTT
CAISYRDRGNTEAFF
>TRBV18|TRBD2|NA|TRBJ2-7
TGTGCCAGCTCACCCCGGCTAGCGGGAGGAGCACCCTACGAGCAGTACTTC
CASSPRLAGGAPYEQYF
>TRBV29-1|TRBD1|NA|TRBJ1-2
TGCAGCGTTGAACTAGCCCATGGACAGGGCGATGGCTACACCTTC
CSVELAHGQGDGYTF
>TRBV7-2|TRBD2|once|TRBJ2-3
TGTGCCAGCAGCTTAATGCCGTTACTAGCGGGGAACACAGATACGCAGTATTTT
CASSLMPLLAGNTDTQYF
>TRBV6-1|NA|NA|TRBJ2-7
TGTGCCAGCAGTGAACTACCCGTAGGATACGAGCAGTACTTC
CASSELPVGYEQYF
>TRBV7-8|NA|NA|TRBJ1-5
TGTGCCAGCAGCCCCGGGCGGGGAAGGAATCAGCCCCAGCATTTT
CASSPGRGRNQPQHF
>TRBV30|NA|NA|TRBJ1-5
TGTGCCTGGAGCCGGGGGGAGGGGGTCAATCAGCCCCAGCATTTT
CAWSRGEGVNQPQHF
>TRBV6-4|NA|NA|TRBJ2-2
TGTGCCAGCAGTGACGCGGGGGCGCACACCGGGGAGCTGTTTTTT
CASSDAGAHTGELFF
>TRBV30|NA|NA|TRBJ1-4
TGTGCCTGGAGTTTAGGAGGGCCCACACACTATGAAAAAGAAAAACTGTTTTTT
CAWSLGGPTHYEKEKLFF
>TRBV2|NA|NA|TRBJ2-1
TGTGCCAGCAGGGGGTCCATGCTAGGGAATGAGCAGTTCTTC
CASRGSMLGNEQFF
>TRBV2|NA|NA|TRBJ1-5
TGTGCCAGCGGCCTTTCTCCCATGGGGGGCGAATCGAATCAGCCCCAGCATTTT
CASGLSPMGGESNQPQHF
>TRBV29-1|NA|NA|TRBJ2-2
TGCAGCGCCCGGGACCAGGGGGAGCTGTTTTTT
CSARDQGELFF
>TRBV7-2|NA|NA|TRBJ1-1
TGTGCCAGCAGCCCGAACGGGGTGAACACTGAAGCTTTCTTT
CASSPNGVNTEAFF
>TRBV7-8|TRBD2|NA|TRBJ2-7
TGTGCCAGCAGCTTCGGGGCTAGCGGGAGGCACTCCTACGAGCAGTACTTC
CASSFGASGRHSYEQYF
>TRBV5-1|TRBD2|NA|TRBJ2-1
TGCGCCAGCAGCAAACGCGGGAGGGCCATTGAGCAGTTCTTC
CASSKRGRAIEQFF
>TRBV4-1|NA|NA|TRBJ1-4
TGCGCCAGCAGTCAACGGGGACTTAATGAAAAACTGTTTTTT
CASSQRGLNEKLFF
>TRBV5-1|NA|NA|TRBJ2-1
TGCGCCAGCAGCTTGGCCGCTGCGGTATCCTACAATGAGCAGTTCTTC
CASSLAAAVSYNEQFF
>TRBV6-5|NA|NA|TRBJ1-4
TGTGCCAGCAGTTACGGTCTGGGAGGGCACGAAAAACTGTTTTTT
CASSYGLGGHEKLFF
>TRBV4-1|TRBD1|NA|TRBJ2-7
TGCGCCAGCAGCAGTTCAGTACAGGGGAGCGAGCAGTACTTC
CASSSSVQGSEQYF
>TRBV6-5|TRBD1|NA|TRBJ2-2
TGTGCCAGCAGTTACCTCCCGGGACAGGGGACCGGGGAGCTGTTTTTT
CASSYLPGQGTGELFF
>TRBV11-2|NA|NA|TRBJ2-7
TGTGCCAGCAGCTTAAGGAGTAACTCCCCCTACGAGCAGTACTTC
CASSLRSNSPYEQYF
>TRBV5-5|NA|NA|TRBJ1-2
TGTGCCAGCAGCTTTAGAGGGCCTTATGGCTACACCTTC
CASSFRGPYGYTF
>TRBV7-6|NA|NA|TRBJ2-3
TGTGCCAGCAGCTTAGGGACAGGGAGGGGGACAGATACGCAGTATTTT
CASSLGTGRGTDTQYF
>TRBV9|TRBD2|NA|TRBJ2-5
TGTGCCAGCAGCGTAGTCCTAGCGGGGGCACGGGAGACCCAGTACTTC
CASSVVLAGARETQYF
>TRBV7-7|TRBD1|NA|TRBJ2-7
TGTGCTAGCAGCGAAAGACAGGGTCCATCCTACGAGCAGTACTTC
CASSERQGPSYEQYF
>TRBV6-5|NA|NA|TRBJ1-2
TGTGCCAGCAGTTACACAGTGGGCCGGGGAAACTATGGCTACACCTTC
CASSYTVGRGNYGYTF
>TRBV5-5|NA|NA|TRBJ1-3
TGTGCCAGCAAAATGGGGGGCACCATATATTTT
CASKMGGTIYF
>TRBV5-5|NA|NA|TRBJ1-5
TGTGCCAGCAGCTCTCGACAGGATATGCGCCAGCCCCAGCATTTT
CASSSRQDMRQPQHF
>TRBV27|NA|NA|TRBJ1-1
TGTGCCAGCAGTTCCCTCAGTAAAAACACTGAAGCTTTCTTT
CASSSLSKNTEAFF
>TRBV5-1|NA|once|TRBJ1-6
TGCGCCAGCAGCTTGGGTTACGGGGATTCACCCCTCCACTTT
CASSLGYGDSPLHF
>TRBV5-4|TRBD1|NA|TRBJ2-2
TGTGCCAGCAGCACAGGGGGCGGTGGAACCGGGGAGCTGTTTTTT
CASSTGGGGTGELFF